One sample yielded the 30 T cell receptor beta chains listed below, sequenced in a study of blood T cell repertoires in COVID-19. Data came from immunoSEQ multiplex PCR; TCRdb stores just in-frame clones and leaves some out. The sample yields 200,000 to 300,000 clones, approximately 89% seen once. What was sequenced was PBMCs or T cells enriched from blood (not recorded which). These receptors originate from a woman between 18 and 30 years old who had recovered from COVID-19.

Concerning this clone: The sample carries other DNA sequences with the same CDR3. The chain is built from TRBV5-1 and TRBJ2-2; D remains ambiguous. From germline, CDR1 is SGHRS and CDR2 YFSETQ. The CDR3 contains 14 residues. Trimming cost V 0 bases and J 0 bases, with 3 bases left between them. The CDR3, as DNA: TGCGCCAGCAGCTTGGCAGCGAACACCGGGGAGCTGTTTTTT. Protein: CASSLAANTGELFF.

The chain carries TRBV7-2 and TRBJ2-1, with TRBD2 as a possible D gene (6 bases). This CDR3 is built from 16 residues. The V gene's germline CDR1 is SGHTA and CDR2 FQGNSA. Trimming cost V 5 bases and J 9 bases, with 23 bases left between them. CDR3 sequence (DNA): TGTGCCAGCAGCGCTCCGGGACTCCCCTTCGGTAGTGAGCAGTTCTTC. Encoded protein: CASSAPGLPFGSEQFF.

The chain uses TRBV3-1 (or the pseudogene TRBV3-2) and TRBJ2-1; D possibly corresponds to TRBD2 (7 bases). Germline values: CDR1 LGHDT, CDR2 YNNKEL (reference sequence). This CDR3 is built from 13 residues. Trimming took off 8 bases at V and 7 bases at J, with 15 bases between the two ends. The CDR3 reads CASGGAAMNEQFF. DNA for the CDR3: TGTGCCAGCGGGGGGGCCGCGATGAATGAGCAGTTCTTC.

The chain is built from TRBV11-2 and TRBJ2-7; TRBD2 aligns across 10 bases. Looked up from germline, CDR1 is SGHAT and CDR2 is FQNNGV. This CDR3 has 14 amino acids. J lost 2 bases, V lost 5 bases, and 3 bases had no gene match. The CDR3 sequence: CASSSSGGTYEQYF. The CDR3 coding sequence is TGTGCCAGCAGCAGTAGCGGGGGGACCTACGAGCAGTACTTC.

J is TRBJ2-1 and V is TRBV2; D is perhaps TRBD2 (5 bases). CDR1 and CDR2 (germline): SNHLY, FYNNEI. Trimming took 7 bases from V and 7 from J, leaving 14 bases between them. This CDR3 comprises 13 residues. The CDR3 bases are TGTGCCAGCACCCCGGAGGTCAGGAATGAGCAGTTCTTC. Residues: CASTPEVRNEQFF. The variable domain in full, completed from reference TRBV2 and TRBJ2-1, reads EPEVTQTPSHQVTQMGQEVILRCVPISNHLYFYWYRQILGQKVEFLVSFYNNEISEKSEIFDDQFSVERPDGSNFTLKIRSTKLEDSAMYFCASTPEVRNEQFFGPGTRLTVL.

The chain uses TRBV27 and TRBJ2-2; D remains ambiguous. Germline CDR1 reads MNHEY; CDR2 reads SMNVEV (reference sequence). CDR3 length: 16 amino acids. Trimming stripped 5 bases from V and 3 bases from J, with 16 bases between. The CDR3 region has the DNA TGTGCCAGCAGTCCCGCCAGAGGTCGTGACACCGGGGAGCTGTTTTTT. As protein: CASSPARGRDTGELFF.

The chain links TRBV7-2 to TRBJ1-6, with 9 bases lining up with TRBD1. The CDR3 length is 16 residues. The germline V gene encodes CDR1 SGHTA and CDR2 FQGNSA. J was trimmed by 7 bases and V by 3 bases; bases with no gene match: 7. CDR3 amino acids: CASSFRRDRANSPLHF. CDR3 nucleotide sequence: TGTGCCAGCAGCTTTCGCCGGGACAGGGCAAATTCACCCCTCCACTTT.

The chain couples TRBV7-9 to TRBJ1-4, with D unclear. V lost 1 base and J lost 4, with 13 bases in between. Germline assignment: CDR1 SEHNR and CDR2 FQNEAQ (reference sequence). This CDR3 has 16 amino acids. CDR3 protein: CASSLERAGVNEKLFF. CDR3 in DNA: TGTGCCAGCAGCTTAGAAAGGGCCGGGGTTAATGAAAAACTGTTTTTT.

The CDR3 DNA reads TGCAGCGTCCTAGCTCTCCTTTCGGGCACTGAAGCTTTCTTT. Translated: CSVLALLSGTEAFF. V is TRBV29-1 and J is TRBJ1-1; D unresolved. V lost 6 bases to trimming and J lost 4 bases, with 18 bases between them. This CDR3 has 14 residues. CDR1 SQVTM and CDR2 ANQGSEA come from the germline V gene.

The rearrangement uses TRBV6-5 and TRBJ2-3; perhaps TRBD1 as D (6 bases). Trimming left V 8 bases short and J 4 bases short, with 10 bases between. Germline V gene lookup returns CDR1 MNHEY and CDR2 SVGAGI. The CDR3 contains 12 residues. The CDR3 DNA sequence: TGTGCCAGCGGGTGGGGGCCAGATACGCAGTATTTT. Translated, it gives CASGWGPDTQYF.

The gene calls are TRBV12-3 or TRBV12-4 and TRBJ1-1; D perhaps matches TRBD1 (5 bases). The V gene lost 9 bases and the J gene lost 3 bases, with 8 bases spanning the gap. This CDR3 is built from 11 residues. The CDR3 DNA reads TGTGCCAGTCAGGGTCACACTGAAGCTTTCTTT. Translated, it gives CASQGHTEAFF.

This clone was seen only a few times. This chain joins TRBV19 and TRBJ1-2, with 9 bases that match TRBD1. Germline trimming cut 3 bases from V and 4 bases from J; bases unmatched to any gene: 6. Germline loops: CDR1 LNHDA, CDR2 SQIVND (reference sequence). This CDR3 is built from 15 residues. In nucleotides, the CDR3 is TGTGCCAGTAGTATTACAGGGGGCTTCACCTATGGCTACACCTTC. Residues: CASSITGGFTYGYTF.

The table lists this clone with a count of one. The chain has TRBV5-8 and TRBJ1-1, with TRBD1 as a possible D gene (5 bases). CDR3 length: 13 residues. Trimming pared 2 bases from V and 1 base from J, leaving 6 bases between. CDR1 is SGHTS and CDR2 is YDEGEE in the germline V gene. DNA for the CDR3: TGTGCCAGCAGCTTCACAGGGAACACTGAAGCTTTCTTT. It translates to CASSFTGNTEAFF.

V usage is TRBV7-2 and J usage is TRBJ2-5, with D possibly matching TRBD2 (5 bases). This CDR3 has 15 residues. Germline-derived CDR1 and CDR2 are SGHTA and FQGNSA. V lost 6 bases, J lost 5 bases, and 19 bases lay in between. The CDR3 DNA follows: TGTGCCAGCAGTTCCCAGCGAACTAGGTGGGAGACCCAGTACTTC. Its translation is CASSSQRTRWETQYF.

The CDR3 DNA follows: TGTGCCACCCTTCCCACAGGCGGGGGCCAAGAGACCCAGTACTTC. It codes for CATLPTGGGQETQYF. The chain combines TRBV7-6 with TRBJ2-5, with 7 nucleotides matching TRBD2. V was clipped by 10 bases and J by 1 base; unmatched bases: 12. The V gene's germline CDR1 is SGHVS and CDR2 FNYEAQ. This CDR3 is built from 15 residues.

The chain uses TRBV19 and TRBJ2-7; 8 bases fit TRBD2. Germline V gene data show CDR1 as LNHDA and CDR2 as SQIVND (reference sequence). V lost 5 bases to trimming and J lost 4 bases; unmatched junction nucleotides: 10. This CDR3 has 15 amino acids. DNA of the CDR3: TGTGCCAGTAGTTCCCTAGGGGCGGGGGGATACGAGCAGTACTTC. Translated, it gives CASSSLGAGGYEQYF.

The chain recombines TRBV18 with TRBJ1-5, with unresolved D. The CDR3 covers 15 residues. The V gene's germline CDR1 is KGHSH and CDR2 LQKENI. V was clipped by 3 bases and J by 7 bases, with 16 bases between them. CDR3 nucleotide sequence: TGTGCCAGCTCACCGTCGGGGAGGGCAGACCAGCCCCAGCATTTT. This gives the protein CASSPSGRADQPQHF.

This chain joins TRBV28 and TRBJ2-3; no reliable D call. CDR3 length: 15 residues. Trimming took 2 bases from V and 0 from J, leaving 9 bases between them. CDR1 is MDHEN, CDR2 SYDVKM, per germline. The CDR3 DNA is TGTGCCAGCAGTTTAGGCGGATCTAGCACAGATACGCAGTATTTT. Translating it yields CASSLGGSSTDTQYF.

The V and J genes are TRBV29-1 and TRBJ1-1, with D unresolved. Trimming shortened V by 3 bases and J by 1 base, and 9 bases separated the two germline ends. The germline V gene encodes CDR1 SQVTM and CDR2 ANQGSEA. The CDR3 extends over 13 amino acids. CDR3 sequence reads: CSVDVAANTEAFF. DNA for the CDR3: TGCAGCGTTGACGTAGCAGCGAACACTGAAGCTTTCTTT. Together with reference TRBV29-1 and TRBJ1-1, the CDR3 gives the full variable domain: SAVISQKPSRDICQRGTSLTIQCQVDSQVTMMFWYRQQPGQSLTLIATANQGSEATYESGFVIDKFPISRPNLTFSTLTVSNMSPEDSSIYLCSVDVAANTEAFFGQGTRLTVV.

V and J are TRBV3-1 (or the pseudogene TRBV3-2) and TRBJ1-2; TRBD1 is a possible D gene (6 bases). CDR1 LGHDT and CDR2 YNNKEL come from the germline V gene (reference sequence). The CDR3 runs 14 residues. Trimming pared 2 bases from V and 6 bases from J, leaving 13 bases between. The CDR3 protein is CASSQRGGIHGYTF. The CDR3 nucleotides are TGTGCCAGCAGCCAAAGGGGGGGGATACATGGCTACACCTTC.

The CDR3 reads CASSGSSGAYEQYF. The CDR3 DNA sequence: TGCGCCAGCAGCGGTTCCAGCGGAGCCTACGAGCAGTACTTC. The rearrangement links TRBV5-1 to TRBJ2-7, with a tentative D call TRBD2 (5 bases). With 4 bases removed from V and 2 bases from J, the gap between germline ends came to 13 bases. Germline V gene data show CDR1 as SGHRS and CDR2 as YFSETQ. The CDR3 spans 14 residues.

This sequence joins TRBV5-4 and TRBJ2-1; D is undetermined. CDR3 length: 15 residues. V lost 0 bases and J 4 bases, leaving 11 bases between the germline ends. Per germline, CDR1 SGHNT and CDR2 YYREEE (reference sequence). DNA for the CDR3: TGTGCCAGCAGCTTGGCCCTAGACGGATACAATGAGCAGTTCTTC. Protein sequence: CASSLALDGYNEQFF.

This CDR3 is CARLDRVNYGYTF. The CDR3 DNA reads as TGTGCCAGATTAGACAGGGTCAACTATGGCTACACCTTC. The chain employs TRBV2 and TRBJ1-2, with 7 bases lining up with TRBD1. V lost 9 bases to trimming and J lost 2 bases; unmatched junction nucleotides: 6. The germline V gene encodes CDR1 SNHLY and CDR2 FYNNEI. The CDR3 is made up of 13 amino acids.

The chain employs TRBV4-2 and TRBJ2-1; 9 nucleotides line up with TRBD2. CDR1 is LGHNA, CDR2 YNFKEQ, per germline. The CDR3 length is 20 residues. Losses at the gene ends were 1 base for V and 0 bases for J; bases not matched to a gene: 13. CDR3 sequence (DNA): TGTGCCAGCAGCCAAGGGCTAGCGGGACACTTGCGCAACTCCTACAATGAGCAGTTCTTC. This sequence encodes CASSQGLAGHLRNSYNEQFF.

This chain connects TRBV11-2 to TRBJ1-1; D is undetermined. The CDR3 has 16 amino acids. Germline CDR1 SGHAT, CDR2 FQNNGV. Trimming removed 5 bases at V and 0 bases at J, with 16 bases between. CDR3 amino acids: CASSPRIGRLNTEAFF. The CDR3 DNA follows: TGTGCCAGCAGCCCCCGTATTGGGAGGCTGAACACTGAAGCTTTCTTT.

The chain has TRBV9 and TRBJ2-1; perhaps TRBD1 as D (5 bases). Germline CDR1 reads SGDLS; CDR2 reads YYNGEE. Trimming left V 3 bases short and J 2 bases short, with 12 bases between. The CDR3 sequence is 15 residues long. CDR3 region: CASSGEGVPYNEQFF. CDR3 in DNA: TGTGCCAGCAGCGGCGAAGGGGTACCCTACAATGAGCAGTTCTTC. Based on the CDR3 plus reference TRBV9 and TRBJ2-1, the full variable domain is DSGVTQTPKHLITATGQRVTLRCSPRSGDLSVYWYQQSLDQGLQFLIQYYNGEERAKGNILERFSAQQFPDLHSELNLSSLELGDSALYFCASSGEGVPYNEQFFGPGTRLTVL.

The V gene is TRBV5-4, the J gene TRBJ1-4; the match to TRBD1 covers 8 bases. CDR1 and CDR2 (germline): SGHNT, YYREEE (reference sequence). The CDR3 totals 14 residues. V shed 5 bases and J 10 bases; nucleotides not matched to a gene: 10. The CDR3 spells CASSSQGALGKLFF. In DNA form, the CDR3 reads TGTGCCAGCAGTTCTCAGGGGGCGCTCGGAAAACTGTTTTTT.

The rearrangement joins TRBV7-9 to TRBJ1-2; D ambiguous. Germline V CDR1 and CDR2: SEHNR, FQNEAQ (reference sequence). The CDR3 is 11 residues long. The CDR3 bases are TGTGTTGGAGGTTCTAACTATGGCTACACCTTC. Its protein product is CVGGSNYGYTF.

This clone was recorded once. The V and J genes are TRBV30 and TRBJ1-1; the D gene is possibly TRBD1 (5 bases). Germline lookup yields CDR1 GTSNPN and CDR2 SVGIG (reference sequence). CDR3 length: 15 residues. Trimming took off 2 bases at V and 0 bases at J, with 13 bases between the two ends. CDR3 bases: TGTGCCTGGAGTTTGGGGGGTCCAATGAACACTGAAGCTTTCTTT. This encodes CAWSLGGPMNTEAFF.

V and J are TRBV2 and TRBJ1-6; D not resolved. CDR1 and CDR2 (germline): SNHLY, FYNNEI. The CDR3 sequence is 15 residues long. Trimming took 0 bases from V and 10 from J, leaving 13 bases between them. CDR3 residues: CASSEALRDNSPLHF. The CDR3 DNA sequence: TGTGCCAGCAGTGAAGCGCTTCGAGACAACTCACCCCTCCACTTT. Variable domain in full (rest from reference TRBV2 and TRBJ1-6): EPEVTQTPSHQVTQMGQEVILRCVPISNHLYFYWYRQILGQKVEFLVSFYNNEISEKSEIFDDQFSVERPDGSNFTLKIRSTKLEDSAMYFCASSEALRDNSPLHFGNGTRLTVT.